Listed below are T cell receptor beta chains from one sample, sequenced in a study of blood T cell repertoires in COVID-19. The table came from immunoSEQ multiplex PCR; TCRdb's copy has only in-frame clones and leaves some out. The sample yields tens of thousands of clones, approximately 90% seen once. The sequencing input was peripheral blood. Receptors were obtained from a woman older than 75 with acute or convalescent COVID-19. CDR3s include the opening cysteine and the closing phenylalanine or tryptophan. The D gene is left open where the match is weak. Not every row has a clone size; where given, it reads once, few, many or a size class.

.,TRBV18,TRBD1,TRBJ2-7,CASSQRQGEQYF,TGTGCCAGCTCACAAAGACAGGGCGAGCAGTACTTC
.,TRBV4-3,.,TRBJ1-1,CASSQGGGRPGTEAFF,TGCGCCAGCAGCCAAGGGGGAGGGCGCCCAGGCACTGAAGCTTTCTTT
.,TRBV7-2,.,TRBJ1-3,CASSIQPSGNTIYF,TGTGCCAGCAGCATACAACCCTCTGGAAACACCATATATTTT
few,TRBV5-1,TRBD1,TRBJ1-2,CASSLETQGPNYGYTF,TGCGCCAGCAGCTTGGAGACACAGGGGCCCAACTATGGCTACACCTTC
.,TRBV11-3,.,TRBJ2-3,CANLPGGRGHTDTQYF,TGTGCCAACCTCCCCGGGGGGCGGGGGCACACAGATACGCAGTATTTT
.,TRBV6-4,.,TRBJ2-3,CASSYGGEGDTQYF,TGTGCCAGCAGTTACGGGGGAGAGGGAGATACGCAGTATTTT
.,TRBV6-5,.,TRBJ2-2,CASKLGGANTGELFF,TGTGCCAGCAAACTCGGCGGCGCGAACACCGGGGAGCTGTTTTTT
.,TRBV19,.,TRBJ2-7,CASSKTGWGNYEQYF,TGTGCCAGTAGTAAGACGGGGTGGGGTAACTACGAGCAGTACTTC
.,TRBV7-2,TRBD1,TRBJ1-2,CASSLSSGTVYGYTF,TGTGCCAGCAGCTTAAGCTCCGGGACAGTCTATGGCTACACCTTC
.,TRBV27,TRBD1,TRBJ1-6,CASSLPGGPNSPLHF,TGTGCCAGCAGTTTACCAGGGGGCCCTAATTCACCCCTCCACTTT
.,TRBV30,.,TRBJ1-6,CAWSTGNSPLHF,TGTGCCTGGAGTACAGGGAATTCACCCCTCCACTTT
.,TRBV29-1,TRBD1,TRBJ2-7,CSVEGRQGFPYEQYF,TGCAGCGTTGAAGGTAGACAGGGTTTTCCCTACGAGCAGTACTTC
once,TRBV7-2,.,TRBJ2-3,CASSSRREDTQYF,TGTGCCAGCAGCTCGCGCAGGGAAGATACGCAGTATTTT
.,TRBV5-4,.,TRBJ2-5,CASTPRGGEETQYF,TGTGCCAGCACCCCTAGAGGAGGGGAGGAGACCCAGTACTTC